This note documents a single T cell receptor (beta chain) sequence. Antigen: not known. cDNA synthesis used the whole RNA isolate, giving expressed TCRB sequences. The repertoire was sequenced with immunoSEQ multiplex PCR; TCRdb's copy has only in-frame clones and lacks some. The sample lists about 900,000 clones; roughly 16% were seen once. Every donor had blood drawn once into heparin, around 120 mL on average. These data come from a study of beta chain features in type 1 diabetes. CDR1 and CDR2 (germline): SGHRS, YFSETQ. This CDR3 contains 15 residues. Trimming stripped 0 bases from V and 3 bases from J, with 9 bases between. The study, taken as a whole, reports: Researchers report that Type 1 diabetes patients had moderately but significantly shorter TCRB CDR3s across all four CD4+ subsets. TCRB rearrangement may or may not be influenced by HLA type; here this remained unresolved. The naive, central memory and Treg TCRB repertoires looked more alike in patients than they did in healthy donors.

V and J are TRBV5-1 and TRBJ1-4; the D is unclear. The source of this sequence is a woman younger than 30 in good health. Sequencing input: naive CD4+ T cells from blood. CDR3 amino acids: CASSLEMAANEKLFF. The CDR3 coding sequence is TGCGCCAGCAGCTTGGAGATGGCAGCTAATGAAAAACTGTTTTTT.